This TCR beta chain is drawn from a study of blood T cell repertoires in COVID-19. Overall study context: The study drew acute and convalescent COVID-19 samples from the United States, Italy and Spain. PBMCs, B-cell-depleted T cells, or T cells were the source of the cDNA or gDNA that made up the material.

Trimming at V came to 7 bases and at J to 0 bases, leaving 2 bases not matched to a gene. CDR1 is LNHDA, CDR2 SQIVND, per germline (reference sequence). This CDR3 is built from 13 residues. Profiling relied on immunoSEQ multiplex PCR, and the TCRdb table lists in-frame clones only, not all of them. This table has 300,000 to 500,000 clones, 70% to 90% appearing once. This sequence originates from a woman aged 25-40 years with acute COVID-19. Material for sequencing was PBMCs or T cells enriched from blood (not recorded which). The rearrangement joins TRBV19 to TRBJ1-2; the match to TRBD1 covers 7 bases. The CDR3 sequence is CASTQGANYGYTF. The DNA of the CDR3 is TGTGCCAGTACGCAGGGGGCTAACTATGGCTACACCTTC.